Following are 10 T cell receptor beta chains from one sample sequenced in a study of human T cells and chemical hapten exposure. Time point given: pre-sensitization, week 0. The treatment here: therapeutic diphenylcyclopropenone sensitization with weekly scalp DPC. TCRdb fed the RACE reads into MiXCR, producing one record per CDR3 protein. The data show about 250,000 distinct CDR3 sequences, around 7.3% seen once. The sequencing used whole blood, collected in connection with sensitization to the hapten diphenylcyclopropenone (DPC). Receptors originate from a young man with alopecia areata. Some clones in this sample may be carry-over from other donors' samples.

This clonotype has more than one count but fewer than ten. The chain recombines TRBV5-5 with TRBJ1-1; no firm D call. The CDR3 consists of 13 residues. Germline lookup yields CDR1 SGHKS and CDR2 YYEKEE (reference sequence). V shed 10 bases and J shed 0 bases, with 13 bases lying between them. The CDR3 bases are TGTGCCTCCACCGTATTAGTGAACACTGAAGCTTTCTTT. Translated, it gives CASTVLVNTEAFF.

The DNA of the CDR3 is TGTGCCAGCAGCCAAGAAAGAGGGCGAGGCGAATCACCCCTCCACTTT. Its protein product is CASSQERGRGESPLHF. The chain carries TRBV4-2 and TRBJ1-6; D is undetermined. Germline-derived CDR1 and CDR2 are LGHNA and YNFKEQ. This CDR3 region has 16 residues. V was cut by 0 bases and J by 10 bases, with 16 bases left in between.

The gene calls are TRBV27 and TRBJ1-2; weak D call: TRBD1 (6 bases). CDR3 length: 13 residues. CDR1 MNHEY and CDR2 SMNVEV come from the germline V gene (reference sequence). Trimming took 4 bases from V and 4 from J, leaving 10 bases between them. As DNA, the CDR3 is TGTGCCAGCAGTTCCGGGGGGCCCTATGGCTACACCTTC. It encodes CASSSGGPYGYTF.

This clonotype came up a few times. The chain employs TRBV12-5 and TRBJ2-3; D is possibly TRBD2 (5 bases). V lost 5 bases, J lost 1 base, and 10 bases lay in between. The CDR3 is 14 amino acids. The germline V gene encodes CDR1 LGHNT and CDR2 FRNRAP. The CDR3 spells CASGPRTGTDTQYF. CDR3 sequence (DNA): TGTGCTAGTGGTCCGCGGACTGGCACAGATACGCAGTATTTT.

The V call is TRBV10-3, the J call TRBJ2-7, with D uncertain. Germline CDR1 ENHRY, CDR2 SYGVKD. The V gene lost 3 bases and the J gene lost 1 base, with 7 bases spanning the gap. This CDR3 spans 13 amino acids. CDR3 amino acids: CAISEDGSYEQYF. The CDR3 DNA sequence: TGTGCCATCAGTGAAGACGGTTCCTACGAGCAGTACTTC.

This clonotype appeared many times. Written as DNA, the CDR3 is TGTGCCAGCAGTTCCTTAGCGGGGGGGGGCACAGATACGCAGTATTTT. Protein: CASSSLAGGGTDTQYF. This sequence joins TRBV27 and TRBJ2-3; 11 bases are shared with TRBD2. The CDR3 consists of 16 residues. V gave up 4 bases and J gave up 1 base; unmatched junction bases: 4. The germline V gene encodes CDR1 MNHEY and CDR2 SMNVEV (reference sequence).

CDR3: CASSQGTGQGFEQYF. CDR3 coding DNA: TGTGCCAGCAGCCAAGGGACAGGACAGGGTTTTGAGCAGTACTTC. The genes are TRBV3-1 and TRBJ2-7; TRBD1 matches 8 bases. Trimming took 1 base from V and 7 from J; bases not matched to a gene: 9. The CDR3 spans 15 residues. The V gene's germline CDR1 is LGHDT and CDR2 YNNKEL (reference sequence).

A note on this clonotype: Just one base apart from a much larger clone, this may be a read error. V is TRBV7-9 and J is TRBJ1-4; D call uncertain. Germline V gene lookup returns CDR1 SEHNR and CDR2 FQNEAQ (reference sequence). The CDR3 has 15 amino acids. Deletions cut 4 bases from V and 10 bases from J, with 19 bases between. The CDR3 DNA sequence: TGTGCCAGCAGCTCACCGACGGCGGGAGATGGAAAACTGTTTTTT. It specifies CASSSPTAGDGKLFF.

This clonotype was counted many times. The V and J genes are TRBV20-1 and TRBJ1-3; D is perhaps TRBD1 (5 bases). This CDR3 region has 14 residues. Trimming shortened V by 0 bases and J by 7 bases, and 13 bases separated the two germline ends. Looked up from germline, CDR1 is DFQATT and CDR2 is SNEGSKA (reference sequence). The CDR3 nucleotides read TGCAGTGCTAGAGATCACAGGAAGGACAACACCATATATTTT. This sequence encodes CSARDHRKDNTIYF.

The gene calls are TRBV10-3 and TRBJ2-7; perhaps TRBD1 as D (6 bases). Germline values: CDR1 ENHRY, CDR2 SYGVKD. The CDR3 sequence is 14 residues long. Trimming took off 1 base at V and 3 bases at J, with 10 bases between the two ends. The CDR3 nucleotides are TGTGCCATCAGTGAGTTTGCGACAGGCTACGAGCAGTACGTC. It specifies CAISEFATGYEQYV.